This entry lists 28 T cell receptor beta chains sequenced from one sample in a study of control samples from healthy donors and cancer patients (TCRdb year 2020). Preparation of the library involved the immunoSEQ multiplex PCR assay. Sourced from immuneACCESS, this table was stored by TCRdb with only in-frame sequences that have V and J called. A share of the clones is absent; for the studies checked, an unresolved V gene accounts for under half, and the remainder has no known explanation. The sample profile shows around 140,000 clones; approximately 93% of them were found once. Roughly 6.2% of the sample goes to the ten largest clones. Specimen: blood. The receptors come from a man aged 18 to 29 in good health.

The chain joins TRBV21-1 to TRBJ1-1; the D call TRBD1 from the table was never checked on the DNA. TRBV21-1 is described as a pseudogene. This CDR3 has 16 amino acids. Here the CDR3 DNA reads TGTGCCAGCAGCAAAGCCACTTTGACAGGCACTTGGGAAGCTTTCTTT. Its protein product is CASSKATLTGTWEAFF.

This sequence joins TRBV5-8 and TRBJ1-1, with a weak D call TRBD1 (5 bases). Germline CDR1 is SGHTS and CDR2 is YDEGEE. This CDR3 has 14 residues. V dropped 3 bases and J dropped 0 bases, with 9 bases sitting between them. CDR3 sequence reads: CASSYGTVNTEAFF. The CDR3 bases are TGTGCCAGCAGCTACGGGACGGTGAACACTGAAGCTTTCTTT.

V usage is TRBV12-5 and J usage is TRBJ1-2; maybe TRBD1 (6 bases). The CDR3 has 13 amino acids. The V and J ends lost 5 bases and 6 bases respectively, with 13 bases between them. Germline V lookup: CDR1 LGHNT, CDR2 FRNRAP. The CDR3 sequence: CASGPGQRNGYTF. DNA of the CDR3: TGTGCTAGTGGTCCAGGACAGCGGAATGGCTACACCTTC. Using reference TRBV12-5 and TRBJ1-2 for the parts outside the CDR3, the full variable domain is DARVTQTPRHKVTEMGQEVTMRCQPILGHNTVFWYRQTMMQGLELLAYFRNRAPLDDSGMPKDRFSAEMPDATLATLKIQPSEPRDSAVYFCASGPGQRNGYTFGSGTRLTVV.

The J gene is TRBJ2-1, the V gene TRBV29-1, with a tentative D call TRBD2 (5 bases). The CDR3 loop spans 12 amino acids. Germline assignment: CDR1 SQVTM and CDR2 ANQGSEA. V dropped 8 bases and J dropped 6 bases, with 14 bases sitting between them. DNA for the CDR3: TGCAGCTCCAATCCGGGGAGCAATGAGCAGTTCTTC. The encoded protein is CSSNPGSNEQFF.

The CDR3 reads CASSLESVTDTQYF. CDR3 nucleotides: TGCGCCAGCAGCTTGGAGAGCGTTACAGATACGCAGTATTTT. The chain combines TRBV5-1 with TRBJ2-3; D unclear. Germline V gene lookup returns CDR1 SGHRS and CDR2 YFSETQ. Trimming shortened V by 0 bases and J by 3 bases, and 8 bases separated the two germline ends. The CDR3 consists of 14 residues.

The V call is TRBV12-3 or TRBV12-4, the J call TRBJ1-2; possible D gene TRBD1, 5 bases. The V and J ends lost 4 bases and 5 bases respectively, with 8 bases between them. The length of the CDR3 is 12 residues. The CDR3 protein is CASSSGGYGYTF. Here the CDR3 DNA reads TGTGCCAGCAGTTCGGGGGGTTATGGCTACACCTTC.

This chain connects TRBV2 to TRBJ1-6; no firm D call. The CDR3 extends over 15 amino acids. Germline CDR1 is SNHLY and CDR2 is FYNNEI. The V end was cut by 6 bases, the J end by 6 bases, with 15 bases between. CDR3 residues: CASRKEGLGNSPLHF. The CDR3 DNA reads TGTGCCAGCAGGAAAGAGGGCCTCGGTAATTCACCCCTCCACTTT.

The V and J genes are TRBV27 and TRBJ1-1; 7 bases match TRBD1. Germline assignment: CDR1 MNHEY and CDR2 SMNVEV (reference sequence). The CDR3 covers 14 residues. V dropped 5 bases and J dropped 4; count of bases not matched to a gene: 7. The CDR3 region has the DNA TGTGCCAGCAGTAACCGGGACAGACTCACTGAAGCTTTCTTT. Its protein product is CASSNRDRLTEAFF.

The gene calls are TRBV7-8 and TRBJ1-1; a possible D gene is TRBD1 (5 bases). Germline CDR1 SGHVS, CDR2 FQNEAQ. With 5 bases removed from V and 1 base from J, the gap between germline ends came to 14 bases. CDR3 length: 15 amino acids. The CDR3 loop is CASSDRGPRNTEAFF. CDR3 coding DNA: TGTGCCAGCAGCGATAGGGGACCGCGGAACACTGAAGCTTTCTTT.

V gene TRBV24-1 combines with J gene TRBJ1-3, with no clear D. Germline lookup yields CDR1 KGHDR and CDR2 SFDVKD. This CDR3 is 14 amino acids long. V lost 6 bases and J lost 4, with 12 bases in between. Written as DNA, the CDR3 is TGTGCCACCAGTACCTGGCAAGGGGGAAACACCATATATTTT. Residues: CATSTWQGGNTIYF.

This chain uses TRBV24-1 with TRBJ2-5; D gene ambiguous. Germline CDR1 reads KGHDR; CDR2 reads SFDVKD. This CDR3 region has 16 residues. Trimming stripped 1 base from V and 1 base from J, with 12 bases between. CDR3 nucleotides: TGTGCCACCAGTGATTTTACACAGAACCTCCAAGAGACCCAGTACTTC. This sequence encodes CATSDFTQNLQETQYF.

This clone was counted once. The chain couples TRBV6-5 to TRBJ1-1, with D possibly TRBD1 on 5 matching bases. Germline CDR1 and CDR2: MNHEY and SVGAGI. The V end was cut by 2 bases, the J end by 4 bases, with 14 bases between. CDR3 size: 15 residues. The CDR3 DNA reads TGTGCCAGCAGTTACAATGGGGGAATGTTCACTGAAGCTTTCTTT. This translates into CASSYNGGMFTEAFF.

This clone showed up just once. J is TRBJ2-1 and V is TRBV4-1; D call uncertain. The V and J ends lost 3 bases and 2 bases respectively, with 14 bases between them. The CDR3 sequence is 16 residues long. Looked up from germline, CDR1 is MGHRA and CDR2 is YSYEKL. The CDR3 region has the DNA TGCGCCAGCAGCCAGCGGAGTGGGAATGCCTACAATGAGCAGTTCTTC. It yields the protein CASSQRSGNAYNEQFF.

The gene calls are TRBV4-1 and TRBJ1-3; tentatively, D is TRBD1 (6 bases). The CDR3 extends over 19 amino acids. From germline, CDR1 is MGHRA and CDR2 YSYEKL. V lost 0 bases to trimming and J lost 7 bases, with 25 bases between them. CDR3 DNA: TGCGCCAGCAGCCAAGACCCTCCGAACCTCAGGGGCGTCAGGAACACCATATATTTT. It translates to CASSQDPPNLRGVRNTIYF.

The chain employs TRBV6-4 and TRBJ1-2; 7 positions agree with TRBD1. The junction had 10 bases not matched to a gene; V was cut back by 5 bases and J by 4 bases. The CDR3 totals 15 residues. Germline lookup yields CDR1 MRHNA and CDR2 SNTAGT. CDR3 residues: CASSIGDSSIYGYTF. The CDR3 coding sequence is TGTGCCAGCAGTATAGGGGACAGCTCTATCTATGGCTACACCTTC.

The chain couples TRBV5-1 to TRBJ1-6, with no clear D. In germline, CDR1 is SGHRS, CDR2 YFSETQ. The CDR3 spans 16 residues. V was trimmed by 1 base and J by 0 bases, leaving 8 bases between them. The CDR3 nucleotides read TGCGCCAGCAGCTTGCTAGGCGGCTCCTATAATTCACCCCTCCACTTT. This translates into CASSLLGGSYNSPLHF. The full variable domain, rest sourced from reference TRBV5-1 and TRBJ1-6, is KAGVTQTPRYLIKTRGQQVTLSCSPISGHRSVSWYQQTPGQGLQFLFEYFSETQRNKGNFPGRFSGRQFSNSRSEMNVSTLELGDSALYLCASSLLGGSYNSPLHFGNGTRLTVT.

This chain connects TRBV5-8 to TRBJ2-2; TRBD1 matches 9 bases. The CDR3 runs to 16 residues. With V trimmed by 2 bases and J by 0 bases, 2 bases remained unmatched. The V gene's germline CDR1 is SGHTS and CDR2 YDEGEE. Here the CDR3 reads CASSLGTGPNTGELFF. The DNA for the CDR3 is TGTGCCAGCAGCTTAGGGACAGGGCCGAACACCGGGGAGCTGTTTTTT.

This sequence joins TRBV18 and TRBJ1-1; 7 nucleotides agree with TRBD1. V was pared by 3 bases and J by 3 bases, with 7 bases of the junction left unmatched. The CDR3 totals 15 residues. CDR1 and CDR2 (germline): KGHSH, LQKENI. As DNA, the CDR3 is TGTGCCAGCTCACCCGGAGGGGGCGGGGACACTGAAGCTTTCTTT. Its protein is CASSPGGGGDTEAFF.

The V gene is TRBV2, the J gene TRBJ2-7; 10 nucleotides line up with TRBD1. The V gene's germline CDR1 is SNHLY and CDR2 FYNNEI. The V gene end was trimmed by 5 bases and the J gene end by 6 bases; junction bases not matched to a gene: 7. There are 14 residues in the CDR3. The CDR3 sequence is CASSRDRGISEQYF. In nucleotides, the CDR3 is TGTGCCAGCAGTAGGGACAGGGGAATAAGCGAGCAGTACTTC.

The J gene is TRBJ2-3, the V gene TRBV7-6; D ambiguous. CDR3 length equals 15 residues. V was shortened by 1 base and J by 6 bases, with 14 bases between the two germline ends. Per germline, CDR1 SGHVS and CDR2 FNYEAQ. CDR3 DNA: TGTGCCAGCAGCTTAGGGGCTCTTGCATCGGATACGCAGTATTTT. Its translation is CASSLGALASDTQYF. Supplemented by reference TRBV7-6 and TRBJ2-3, the full variable domain reads GAGVSQSPRYKVTKRGQDVALRCDPISGHVSLYWYRQALGQGPEFLTYFNYEAQQDKSGLPNDRFSAERPEGSISTLTIQRTEQRDSAMYRCASSLGALASDTQYFGPGTRLTVL.

The DNA for the CDR3 is TGTGCCAGCAACCAGGGTGACTCTGGCTACACCTTC. This sequence encodes CASNQGDSGYTF. This rearrangement joins TRBV6-6 to TRBJ1-2; D may be TRBD1 (5 bases). Trimming shortened V by 7 bases and J by 7 bases, and 13 bases separated the two germline ends. The germline V gene encodes CDR1 MNHNY and CDR2 SVGAGI (reference sequence). This CDR3 is built from 12 residues.

This sequence joins TRBV4-2 and TRBJ1-3; D gene ambiguous. CDR1 is LGHNA, CDR2 YNFKEQ, per germline. V was trimmed by 6 bases and J by 7 bases, leaving 10 bases between them. CDR3 size: 12 residues. For the CDR3, the DNA is TGTGCCAGCAGTCAGGAGTGGAACACCATATATTTT. Translation gives CASSQEWNTIYF.

This chain links TRBV6-1 with TRBJ1-2; D is uncertain. The CDR3 extends over 15 amino acids. Germline values: CDR1 MNHNS, CDR2 SASEGT. The germline V and J ends were trimmed by 3 bases and 0 bases, with 11 bases remaining between them. CDR3 protein: CASSDPTGANYGYTF. The CDR3, as DNA: TGTGCCAGCAGTGACCCGACGGGAGCTAACTATGGCTACACCTTC.

The rearrangement joins TRBV5-4 to TRBJ1-2; 7 bases are shared with TRBD1. The germline V gene has CDR1 SGHNT and CDR2 YYREEE (reference sequence). The CDR3 contains 14 residues. Trimming at V came to 4 bases and at J to 6 bases, leaving 9 bases not matched to a gene. The chain's CDR3 is CASSRTGTVNGYTF. CDR3 in DNA: TGTGCCAGCAGCCGTACCGGGACAGTCAATGGCTACACCTTC.

The rearrangement uses TRBV24-1 and TRBJ2-1, with D perhaps matching TRBD1 or TRBD2 (7 bases each). Germline CDR1 is KGHDR and CDR2 is SFDVKD. V gave up 3 bases and J gave up 6 bases, with 17 bases separating them. The length of the CDR3 is 16 residues. In DNA, the CDR3 is TGTGCCACCAGTGATCCCGGGGGGCCAGGGGGCAATGAGCAGTTCTTC. It specifies CATSDPGGPGGNEQFF.

CDR3: CASSFPTTAGPGDTQYF. The DNA of the CDR3 is TGTGCCAGCAGTTTCCCCACTACGGCGGGTCCAGGCGATACGCAGTATTTT. The chain combines TRBV28 with TRBJ2-3, with D possibly TRBD2 on 5 matching bases. CDR1 and CDR2 (germline): MDHEN, SYDVKM. CDR3 length: 17 residues. Trimming removed 3 bases at V and 6 bases at J, with 22 bases between.

The chain recombines TRBV19 with TRBJ2-1; 7 bases are a match to TRBD2. The CDR3 is made up of 15 amino acids. The V gene's germline CDR1 is LNHDA and CDR2 SQIVND (reference sequence). J lost 7 bases, V lost 4 bases, and 10 bases had no gene match. Here the CDR3 DNA reads TGTGCCAGTAGTAGGCCGGGACTAACTTTTAATGAGCAGTTCTTC. It translates to CASSRPGLTFNEQFF.

J is TRBJ1-3 and V is TRBV15; possible D gene TRBD1, 5 bases. Per the germline V gene, CDR1 is LNHNV and CDR2 is YYDKDF (reference sequence). This CDR3 spans 13 amino acids. V lost 6 bases and J 5 bases, leaving 11 bases between the germline ends. In DNA, the CDR3 is TGTGCCACCAGTCAAGGGGATAGAAACACCATATATTTT. It specifies CATSQGDRNTIYF.